This TCR beta chain was found in a study of blood T cells in healthy people across ages. A remark on this clonotype: Its cognate antigen is unknown.

Germline loops: CDR1 SGHKS, CDR2 YYEKEE (reference sequence). The CDR3 sequence is 15 residues long. Trimming removed 4 bases from V and 4 bases from J, with 14 bases in between. Findings and caveats of the study: The study found TCR beta diversity correlated strongly with naive T cell percentage.

A J-beta primer mix and a sample-barcoded 5' primer were used in a second PCR of roughly 6 to 11 cycles. TCRdb itself ran the 5' RACE reads through MiXCR, one entry per CDR3 protein. Among hundreds of thousands of distinct CDR3 sequences, approximately 43% were seen once, and the ten largest hold 20% to 25%. Sample: blood. This chain joins TRBV5-5 and TRBJ2-2, with TRBD1 as a possible D gene (6 bases). The clonotype comes from a woman aged 60 to 75 in good health. CDR3 bases: TGTGCCAGCAGCACCGACAGGATTAGCACCGGGGAGCTGTTTTTT. Translation: CASSTDRISTGELFF. The full variable domain, rest sourced from reference TRBV5-5 and TRBJ2-2, is DAGVTQSPTHLIKTRGQQVTLRCSPISGHKSVSWYQQVLGQGPQFIFQYYEKEERGRGNFPDRFSARQFPNYSSELNVNALLLGDSALYLCASSTDRISTGELFFGEGSRLTVL.